The entry that follows covers one TCR beta chain sequence. The target antigen is unknown. The record originates from a study of blood T cells in healthy people across ages. The study's findings and limits: Long-lived donors had more naive CD4+ cells and higher diversity than aged donors.

A second PCR of roughly 7 to 11 cycles used a sample-barcoded 5' primer and a J-beta primer mix. TCRdb re-called the 5' RACE reads with MiXCR, one entry per CDR3 protein. The data hold roughly 1,100,000 distinct CDR3 sequences, with 20% to 25% observed a single time. Germline CDR1 reads SQVTM; CDR2 reads ANQGSEA. This CDR3 comprises 12 residues. V lost 5 bases and J lost 5; bases outside the gene matches: 4. Each donor was a healthy Caucasian individual from Russia, aged about 6 to 95. The sample was also reused in another study, on T cells of mothers and their children.

The sequencing sample was made of blood. This clonotype originated in a girl aged 2-9 years in good health. The chain has TRBV29-1 and TRBJ1-2, with 8 bases matching TRBD1. In DNA, the CDR3 is TGCAGCGTTCAGACAGGGGAGTATGGCTACACCTTC. Translated: CSVQTGEYGYTF.